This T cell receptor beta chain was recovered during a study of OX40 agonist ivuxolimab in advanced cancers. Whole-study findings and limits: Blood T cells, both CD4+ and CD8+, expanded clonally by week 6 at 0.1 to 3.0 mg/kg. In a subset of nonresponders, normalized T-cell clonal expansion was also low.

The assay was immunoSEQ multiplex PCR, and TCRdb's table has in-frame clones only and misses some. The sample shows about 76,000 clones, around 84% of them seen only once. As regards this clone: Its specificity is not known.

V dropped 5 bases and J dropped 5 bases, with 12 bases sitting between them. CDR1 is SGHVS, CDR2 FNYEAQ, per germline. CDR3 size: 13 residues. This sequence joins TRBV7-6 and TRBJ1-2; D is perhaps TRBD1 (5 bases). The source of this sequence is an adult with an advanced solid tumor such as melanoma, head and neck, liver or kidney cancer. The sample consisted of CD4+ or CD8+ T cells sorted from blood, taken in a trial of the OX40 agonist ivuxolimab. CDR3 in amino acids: CASSPRGGYGYTF. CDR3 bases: TGTGCCAGCAGCCCCCGGGGGGGGTATGGCTACACCTTC.